Presented here are 29 T cell receptor beta chains from one specimen sequenced in a study of regulatory T cells in long-lasting Graves disease. Described time point: newly diagnosed GD, antithyroid drugs for less than 3 months. The TCR library was made from RNA extracted from PBMCs. Both iRepertoire HTBI primers and Arm-PCR of CDR3 regions were used to build the TCR beta libraries. MiXCR was run by TCRdb on the multiplex PCR reads, yielding one entry per CDR3 protein. The sample consists of about 240,000 distinct CDR3 sequences, 20% of them appearing once. The sample consisted of peripheral blood mononuclear cells (PBMCs), taken at new diagnosis, from a patient treated with antithyroid drugs. The receptors derive from a female donor with Graves disease.

This clonotype has ten or more counts. This chain uses TRBV27 with TRBJ2-3; 8 bases agree with TRBD2. V gave up 5 bases and J gave up 9 bases; unmatched junction bases: 13. The CDR3 runs to 15 residues. Germline CDR1 reads MNHEY; CDR2 reads SMNVEV (reference sequence). The CDR3 spells CASSREGLPLTTQYF. Written as DNA, the CDR3 is TGTGCCAGCAGTCGGGAGGGACTCCCTTTAACAACGCAGTATTTT.

Concerning this clonotype itself: This likely traces to a read error, being one base from a far larger clone. The CDR3 does not close with the conserved phenylalanine or tryptophan, likely indicating a read error. This chain connects TRBV4-3 to TRBJ2-3; tentatively, D is TRBD1 or TRBD2 (5 bases each). From germline, CDR1 is LGHNA and CDR2 YSLEER. The V and J ends lost 5 bases and 5 bases respectively, with 17 bases between them. The CDR3 runs 15 residues. The CDR3 bases are TGCGCCAGCAGCTTAGGGACGCGTAGTGAAGATACGCAGTATTGT. It codes for CASSLGTRSEDTQYC.

This clonotype has at least ten counts. V is TRBV2 and J is TRBJ2-5, with a possible D match to TRBD2 (6 bases). V lost 6 bases, J lost 2 bases, and 10 bases lay in between. The CDR3 length is 13 residues. Germline V gene data show CDR1 as SNHLY and CDR2 as FYNNEI. For the CDR3, the DNA is TGTGCCAGCAGCGGGGACTTACAAGAGACCCAGTACTTC. Residues: CASSGDLQETQYF.

The sample holds one count of this clonotype. This chain joins TRBV18 and TRBJ2-3, with TRBD1 as a possible D gene (6 bases). The CDR3 contains 14 residues. V was shortened by 3 bases and J by 4 bases, with 11 bases between the two germline ends. The germline gives CDR1 KGHSH, CDR2 LQKENI. The CDR3 DNA follows: TGTGCCAGCTCACCGCAGGGGTGGTCAGATACGCAGTATTTT. Its translation is CASSPQGWSDTQYF.

This clonotype showed up many times. The rearrangement links TRBV5-5 to TRBJ2-5; D is ambiguous. Germline loops: CDR1 SGHKS, CDR2 YYEKEE (reference sequence). This CDR3 has 15 residues. V shed 2 bases and J shed 1 base, with 12 bases lying between them. The CDR3: CASSLTHTSQETQYF. CDR3 bases: TGTGCCAGCAGCTTAACACACACGTCCCAAGAGACCCAGTACTTC.

This clonotype was observed many times. The rearrangement uses TRBV12-3 or TRBV12-4 and TRBJ2-1; D not certain. The V gene lost 2 bases and the J gene lost 5 bases, with 13 bases spanning the gap. This CDR3 is built from 15 residues. The CDR3 protein is CASSLFVPNHNEQFF. The CDR3 nucleotides read TGTGCCAGCAGTTTATTCGTACCTAACCACAATGAGCAGTTCTTC.

At least ten counts were recorded for this clonotype. V usage is TRBV12-3 or TRBV12-4 and J usage is TRBJ2-7; 7 positions agree with TRBD2. This CDR3 has 12 residues. The trim removed 6 bases at V and 4 bases at J, leaving 3 bases unmatched. CDR3 nucleotides: TGTGCCAGCAGCCGGGACTATTACGAGCAGTACTTC. As protein: CASSRDYYEQYF.

This clonotype has ten or more counts. V is TRBV10-1 and J is TRBJ2-1; 8 bases align to TRBD2. With 7 bases clipped from V and 5 bases from J, the junction kept 4 bases outside the gene matches. Germline-derived CDR1 and CDR2 are WNHNN and SYGVQD (reference sequence). This CDR3 spans 13 amino acids. CDR3 amino acids: CASMSGSNNEQFF. The CDR3 coding sequence is TGCGCCAGCATGAGCGGGAGCAACAATGAGCAGTTCTTC.

Details on this clonotype: A much bigger clone sits one base away, suggesting this may be a read error. The chain couples TRBV6-2 or TRBV6-3 to TRBJ2-3; a weak D match, TRBD2 (5 bases). Trimming left V 10 bases short and J 3 bases short, with 14 bases between. The CDR3 runs 13 residues. In germline, CDR1 is MNHEY, CDR2 SVGEGT. The CDR3 region is CAIEGLRTDTQYF. The DNA of the CDR3 is TGTGCCATCGAGGGCCTCCGTACAGATACGCAGTATTTT.

This clonotype was observed many times. V is TRBV7-2 and J is TRBJ1-5, with no clear D. This CDR3 has 14 residues. Per germline, CDR1 SGHTA and CDR2 FQGNSA. The V end lost 2 bases, the J end lost 0 bases, and 5 bases lay between the germline ends. The CDR3 sequence is CASSLWYSNQPQHF. In DNA, the CDR3 is TGTGCCAGCAGCTTATGGTATAGCAATCAGCCCCAGCATTTT.

There are a few counts of this clonotype. The chain employs TRBV24-1 and TRBJ1-2; D gene ambiguous. V dropped 2 bases and J dropped 5 bases, with 11 bases sitting between them. CDR3 size: 14 residues. Germline values: CDR1 KGHDR, CDR2 SFDVKD. The chain's CDR3 is CATSDSAGLYGYTF. The CDR3 bases are TGTGCCACCAGTGATTCGGCAGGCCTGTATGGCTACACCTTC.

This clonotype was picked up many times. This chain joins TRBV6-2 or TRBV6-3 and TRBJ2-7, with 7 positions matching TRBD1. The CDR3 contains 15 residues. Germline-derived CDR1 and CDR2 are MNHEY and SVGEGT. With 5 bases clipped from V and 2 bases from J, the junction kept 9 bases outside the gene matches. CDR3 coding DNA: TGTGCCAGCAGTCATCCAGGGACAGCCACCTACGAGCAGTACTTC. Its protein product is CASSHPGTATYEQYF.

The chain couples TRBV10-3 to TRBJ1-1, with TRBD1 matching over 8 bases. The CDR3 has 15 amino acids. Germline V lookup: CDR1 ENHRY, CDR2 SYGVKD. V shed 4 bases, J shed 5 bases, and the junction held 9 bases outside the gene matches. CDR3 protein: CAISGATGERTEAFF. In DNA form, the CDR3 reads TGTGCCATCAGTGGGGCGACAGGGGAAAGGACTGAAGCTTTCTTT.

This clonotype showed up many times. The CDR3 reads CASSSGIDEKLFF. CDR3 DNA sequence: TGCGCCAGCAGCTCGGGAATTGATGAAAAACTGTTTTTT. The chain joins TRBV5-1 to TRBJ1-4; D remains ambiguous. CDR3 length: 13 amino acids. V was cut by 3 bases and J by 6 bases, with 9 bases left in between. Germline V gene lookup returns CDR1 SGHRS and CDR2 YFSETQ.

This clonotype was seen many times. The CDR3 DNA reads TGCGCCAGCAGCCAAAATCCCCGGGACGTCGGCTATGGCTACACCTTC. The encoded protein is CASSQNPRDVGYGYTF. The chain combines TRBV4-1 with TRBJ1-2; TRBD1 might be the D (5 bases). CDR1 is MGHRA and CDR2 is YSYEKL in the germline V gene. The CDR3 extends over 16 amino acids. V dropped 2 bases and J dropped 4 bases, with 17 bases sitting between them.

The sample holds a few counts of this clonotype. This sequence joins TRBV27 and TRBJ1-5, with 7 bases lining up with TRBD1. V shed 3 bases and J 9 bases; nucleotides not matched to a gene: 5. This CDR3 comprises 13 residues. Germline CDR1 MNHEY, CDR2 SMNVEV (reference sequence). This CDR3 is CASSFVQGRPQHF. The CDR3 bases are TGTGCCAGCAGTTTCGTACAGGGGCGGCCCCAGCATTTT.

V usage is TRBV29-1 and J usage is TRBJ2-1, with D unresolved. The CDR3 length is 11 residues. Looked up from germline, CDR1 is SQVTM and CDR2 is ANQGSEA. Deletions cut 6 bases from V and 6 bases from J, with 9 bases between. In DNA, the CDR3 is TGCAGCGTAGCCCGTGGCAATGAGCAGTTCTTC. The encoded protein is CSVARGNEQFF.

This rearrangement joins TRBV7-6 to TRBJ2-5; D may correspond to TRBD1 or TRBD2 (5 bases each). This CDR3 spans 15 amino acids. The germline V gene has CDR1 SGHVS and CDR2 FNYEAQ. The V gene lost 4 bases and the J gene lost 9 bases, with 21 bases spanning the gap. The CDR3 DNA reads TGTGCCAGCAGCTCAACCCCCGCGACGGGGCGGGCCCAGTACTTC. Its translation is CASSSTPATGRAQYF.

V and J are TRBV19 and TRBJ1-6; D possibly corresponds to TRBD1 (6 bases). Trimming took 7 bases from V and 5 from J, leaving 12 bases between them. The CDR3 runs 14 residues. Per the germline V gene, CDR1 is LNHDA and CDR2 is SQIVND (reference sequence). CDR3 region: CASTIQGNNSPLHF. The DNA of the CDR3 is TGTGCCAGTACGATTCAGGGGAATAATTCACCCCTCCACTTT. The whole variable domain, remainder taken from reference TRBV19 and TRBJ1-6, is DGGITQSPKYLFRKEGQNVTLSCEQNLNHDAMYWYRQDPGQGLRLIYYSQIVNDFQKGDIAEGYSVSREKKESFPLTVTSAQKNPTAFYLCASTIQGNNSPLHFGNGTRLTVT.

The chain couples TRBV5-1 to TRBJ2-7; D may be TRBD2 (6 bases). V lost 0 bases to trimming and J lost 7 bases, with 17 bases between them. CDR1 is SGHRS and CDR2 is YFSETQ in the germline V gene. CDR3 size: 15 residues. CDR3 in DNA: TGCGCCAGCAGCTTGGAGATACAGCGGGCCCGGGAGCAGTACTTC. Translated, it gives CASSLEIQRAREQYF. Looking up the rest from reference TRBV5-1 and TRBJ2-7 gives the full variable domain: KAGVTQTPRYLIKTRGQQVTLSCSPISGHRSVSWYQQTPGQGLQFLFEYFSETQRNKGNFPGRFSGRQFSNSRSEMNVSTLELGDSALYLCASSLEIQRAREQYFGPGTRLTVT.

This clonotype was detected many times. V is TRBV6-2 or TRBV6-3 and J is TRBJ2-1, with D maybe TRBD2 (5 bases). The germline V and J ends were trimmed by 5 bases and 9 bases, with 11 bases remaining between them. Germline V gives CDR1 MNHEY, CDR2 SVGEGT. This CDR3 is built from 12 residues. In nucleotides, the CDR3 is TGTGCCAGCAGTGAATCGGGGTTTGAGCAGTTCTTC. Residues: CASSESGFEQFF.

This clonotype has a count of ten or more. V gene TRBV7-9 combines with J gene TRBJ1-1; D unresolved. V dropped 1 base and J dropped 4 bases, with 7 bases sitting between them. The CDR3 consists of 13 residues. Germline loops: CDR1 SEHNR, CDR2 FQNEAQ (reference sequence). The CDR3 loop is CASSLDSGTEAFF. The CDR3 DNA reads TGTGCCAGCAGCTTAGACAGTGGCACTGAAGCTTTCTTT.

In the case of this clonotype: One base away lies a much larger clone, so this may be a sequencing read error. The chain combines TRBV12-3 or TRBV12-4 with TRBJ1-1; TRBD1 matches at 8 bases. With V trimmed by 6 bases and J by 1 base, 1 base remained unmatched. The CDR3 extends over 13 amino acids. The CDR3 coding sequence is TGTGCCAGCAGAACAGGGGGGAACACTGAAGCTTTCTTT. Residues: CASRTGGNTEAFF.

Only a few counts were recorded for this clonotype. The chain links TRBV20-1 to TRBJ2-1; D unresolved. Trimming stripped 4 bases from V and 6 bases from J, with 16 bases between. Germline V gene sequence: CDR1 DFQATT, CDR2 SNEGSKA (reference sequence). The CDR3 extends over 14 amino acids. CDR3: CSANGPSRSNEQFF. For the CDR3, the DNA is TGCAGTGCTAATGGACCTTCCCGGAGCAATGAGCAGTTCTTC.

Of note for this clonotype: A read error likely explains this, since a far larger clone differs by one base. V is TRBV20-1 and J is TRBJ2-3, with 15 bases lining up with TRBD2. The last part of the DNA fits TRBJ2-5 better; the J call may be wrong. This CDR3 is 17 amino acids long. Per germline, CDR1 DFQATT and CDR2 SNEGSKA (reference sequence). The CDR3 DNA sequence: TGCAGTGCTGGAGGCCCGGGACTAGCGGGGGGAGGGGGGACCCAGTACTTC. Its protein product is CSAGGPGLAGGGGTQYF.

In this sample, this clonotype turned up a few times. The V call is TRBV10-3, the J call TRBJ2-7; 7 bases are a match to TRBD2. After removal of 3 bases from V and 1 base from J, the junction contained 24 bases not matched to a gene. Looked up from germline, CDR1 is ENHRY and CDR2 is SYGVKD. CDR3 length: 21 amino acids. CDR3 DNA: TGTGCCATCAGTGACTCCCGGTGGCCGGGTGGGGGAGGGCCTTTATCCTACGAGCAGTACTTC. Amino acids: CAISDSRWPGGGGPLSYEQYF.

The chain employs TRBV18 and TRBJ2-5; D uncertain. The CDR3 has 14 amino acids. The germline V and J ends were trimmed by 6 bases and 1 base, with 12 bases remaining between them. Germline CDR1 and CDR2: KGHSH and LQKENI. The CDR3 DNA is TGTGCCAGCTCTTACGGGCCATCCCAAGAGACCCAGTACTTC. Translated: CASSYGPSQETQYF.

This chain joins TRBV28 and TRBJ2-7; 8 bases fit TRBD2. The CDR3 length is 12 residues. Germline trimming cut 6 bases from V and 10 bases from J; bases unmatched to any gene: 8. CDR1 MDHEN and CDR2 SYDVKM come from the germline V gene. CDR3 sequence: CASSLGGGDQYF. In DNA form, the CDR3 reads TGTGCCAGCAGCCTCGGGGGGGGGGACCAGTACTTC.

This clonotype was detected a few times. The rearrangement links TRBV20-1 to TRBJ1-3; D ambiguous. CDR1 DFQATT and CDR2 SNEGSKA come from the germline V gene (reference sequence). V lost 0 bases and J lost 0, with 12 bases in between. This CDR3 is built from 16 residues. The CDR3 here is CSAREGVSNSGNTIYF. CDR3 DNA: TGCAGTGCTAGAGAAGGCGTCAGCAACTCTGGAAACACCATATATTTT.